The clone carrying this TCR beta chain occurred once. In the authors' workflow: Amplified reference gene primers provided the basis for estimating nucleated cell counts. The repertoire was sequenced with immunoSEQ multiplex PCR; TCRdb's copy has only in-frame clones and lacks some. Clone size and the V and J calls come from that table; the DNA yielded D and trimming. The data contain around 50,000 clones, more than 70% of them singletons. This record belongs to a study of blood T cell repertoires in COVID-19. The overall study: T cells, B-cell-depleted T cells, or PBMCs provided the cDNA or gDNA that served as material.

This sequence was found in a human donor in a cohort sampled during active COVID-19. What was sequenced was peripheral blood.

The CDR3, as DNA: TGTGCCAGCAGCTTGGCCCCACAAAACTATGGCTACACCTTC. Translating gives CASSLAPQNYGYTF. The chain has TRBV5-5 and TRBJ1-2; the D is unclear. CDR3 size: 14 residues. The V end lost 0 bases, the J end lost 2 bases, and 8 bases lay between the germline ends. The germline V gene has CDR1 SGHKS and CDR2 YYEKEE (reference sequence).